This TCR beta chain was recovered during a study of OX40 agonist ivuxolimab in advanced cancers. Study-wide background: Of mixed ages from about 20 to 90 and averaging about 56 years, the group was around 78% male.

As concerns this clone: The antigen is unknown.

Any history of autoimmune disease or systemic immunosuppression disqualified patients. Points from the study as a whole: Averaged across samples, CD8+ T cells carried more expanded clones than CD4+ did.

Using immunoSEQ multiplex PCR, the repertoire was profiled, and TCRdb retains in-frame clones only, with some absent. Of under 95,000 clones in the sample, about 89% are singletons; the top ten hold just over 0.75%. This CDR3 is built from 15 residues. Germline V gene sequence: CDR1 SQVTM, CDR2 ANQGSEA. J lost 8 bases, V lost 5 bases, and 13 bases had no gene match. This receptor was taken from an adult with an advanced solid tumor such as melanoma, head and neck, liver or kidney cancer. The sample in question was CD4+ or CD8+ T cells sorted from blood, obtained in a trial of the OX40 agonist ivuxolimab. The chain carries TRBV29-1 and TRBJ1-2; 11 positions match TRBD1. The CDR3 bases are TGCAGCGTTCAGAACTCGGGACAGGGGGAAGGGGGCTACACCTTC. It translates to CSVQNSGQGEGGYTF.